This entry concerns a single TCR beta chain. This sample is part of a study of blood T cell repertoires in COVID-19. CDR3 length equals 15 residues. With V trimmed by 5 bases and J by 8 bases, 14 bases remained unmatched. Germline V gene sequence: CDR1 SEHNR, CDR2 FQNEAQ (reference sequence). As originally analysed: By means of reference gene primer amplification, nucleated cell counts were estimated. Profiling relied on immunoSEQ multiplex PCR, and the TCRdb table lists in-frame clones only, not all of them. The DNA was the basis for D and trimming; V, J and clone size are from that table. The sample records approximately 100,000 clones, about four fifths being singletons.

The clonotype comes from a man in his sixties with acute or convalescent COVID-19. Sequencing was carried out using peripheral blood. This rearrangement joins TRBV7-9 to TRBJ1-2; 7 nucleotides line up with TRBD1. CDR3 sequence: CASSPSGDRAVGYTF. DNA for the CDR3: TGTGCCAGCAGCCCAAGTGGAGACAGGGCGGTCGGCTACACCTTC.